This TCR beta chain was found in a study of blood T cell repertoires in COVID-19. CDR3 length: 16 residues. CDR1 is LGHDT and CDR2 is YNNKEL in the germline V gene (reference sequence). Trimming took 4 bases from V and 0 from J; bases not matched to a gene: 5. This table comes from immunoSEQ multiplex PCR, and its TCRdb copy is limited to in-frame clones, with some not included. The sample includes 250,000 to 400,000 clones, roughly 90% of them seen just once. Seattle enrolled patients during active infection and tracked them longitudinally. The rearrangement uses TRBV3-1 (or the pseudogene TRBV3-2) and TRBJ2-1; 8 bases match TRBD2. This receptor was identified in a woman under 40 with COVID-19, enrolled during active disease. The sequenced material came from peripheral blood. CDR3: CASSPIAGLSYNEQFF. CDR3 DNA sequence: TGTGCCAGCAGCCCCATAGCGGGACTCTCCTACAATGAGCAGTTCTTC.